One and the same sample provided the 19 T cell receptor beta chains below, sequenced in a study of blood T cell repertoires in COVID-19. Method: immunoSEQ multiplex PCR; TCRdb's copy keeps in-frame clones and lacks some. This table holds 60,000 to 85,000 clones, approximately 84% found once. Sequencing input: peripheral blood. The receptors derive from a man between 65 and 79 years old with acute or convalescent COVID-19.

CDR3 bases: TGTGCCAGCAGTGGGGCGGGACAGGGTACGGGAGGCTACACCTTC. It translates to CASSGAGQGTGGYTF. J is TRBJ1-2 and V is TRBV28, with 9 bases fitting TRBD1. This CDR3 has 15 residues. CDR1 and CDR2 from the germline V gene are MDHEN and SYDVKM. Unmatched junction bases numbered 12, after V lost 5 bases and J lost 8 bases.

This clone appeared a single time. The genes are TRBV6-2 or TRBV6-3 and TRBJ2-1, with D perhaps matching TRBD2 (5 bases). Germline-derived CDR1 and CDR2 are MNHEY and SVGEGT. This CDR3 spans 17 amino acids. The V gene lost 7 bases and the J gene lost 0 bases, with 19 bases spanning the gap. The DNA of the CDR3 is TGTGCCAGCACCCCAGATCGGGGAACGAGCTCCTACAATGAGCAGTTCTTC. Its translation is CASTPDRGTSSYNEQFF.

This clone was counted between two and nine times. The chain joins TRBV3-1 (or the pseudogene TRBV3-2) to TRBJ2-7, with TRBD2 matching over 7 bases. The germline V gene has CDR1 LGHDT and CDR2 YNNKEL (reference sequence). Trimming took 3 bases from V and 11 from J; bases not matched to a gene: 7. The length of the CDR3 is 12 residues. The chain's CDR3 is CASSQGGRGKYF. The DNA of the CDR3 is TGTGCCAGCAGCCAGGGAGGGCGGGGAAAGTACTTC.

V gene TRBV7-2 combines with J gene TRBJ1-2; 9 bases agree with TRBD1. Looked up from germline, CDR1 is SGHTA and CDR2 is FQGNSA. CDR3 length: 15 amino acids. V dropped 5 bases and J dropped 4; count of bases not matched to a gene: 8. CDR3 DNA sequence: TGTGCCAGCAGCCCAACGGACAGGGGCGTCTATGGCTACACCTTC. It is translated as CASSPTDRGVYGYTF. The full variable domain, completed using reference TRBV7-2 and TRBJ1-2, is GAGVSQSPSNKVTEKGKDVELRCDPISGHTALYWYRQSLGQGLEFLIYFQGNSAPDKSGLPSDRFSAERTGGSVSTLTIQRTQQEDSAVYLCASSPTDRGVYGYTFGSGTRLTVV.

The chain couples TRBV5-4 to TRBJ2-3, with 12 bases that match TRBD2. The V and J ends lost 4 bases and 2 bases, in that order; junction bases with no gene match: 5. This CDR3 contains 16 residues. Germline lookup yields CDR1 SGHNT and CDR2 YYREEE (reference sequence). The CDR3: CASSIGLAGTTDTQYF. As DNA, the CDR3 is TGTGCCAGCAGCATAGGACTAGCGGGGACCACAGATACGCAGTATTTT.

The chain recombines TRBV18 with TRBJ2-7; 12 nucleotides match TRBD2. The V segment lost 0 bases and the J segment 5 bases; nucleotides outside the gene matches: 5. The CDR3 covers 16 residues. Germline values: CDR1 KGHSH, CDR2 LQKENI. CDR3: CASSPPASGRVNEQYF. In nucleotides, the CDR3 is TGTGCCAGCTCACCACCGGCTAGCGGGAGGGTCAACGAGCAGTACTTC.

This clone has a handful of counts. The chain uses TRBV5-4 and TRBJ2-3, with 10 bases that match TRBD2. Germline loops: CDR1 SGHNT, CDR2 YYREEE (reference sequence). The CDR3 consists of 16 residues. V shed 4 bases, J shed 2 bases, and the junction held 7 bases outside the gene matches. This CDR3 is CASSNPSGGLTDTQYF. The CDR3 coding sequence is TGTGCCAGCAGCAACCCTAGCGGGGGCCTCACAGATACGCAGTATTTT. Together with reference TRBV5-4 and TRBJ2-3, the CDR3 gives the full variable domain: ETGVTQSPTHLIKTRGQQVTLRCSSQSGHNTVSWYQQALGQGPQFIFQYYREEENGRGNFPPRFSGLQFPNYSSELNVNALELDDSALYLCASSNPSGGLTDTQYFGPGTRLTVL.

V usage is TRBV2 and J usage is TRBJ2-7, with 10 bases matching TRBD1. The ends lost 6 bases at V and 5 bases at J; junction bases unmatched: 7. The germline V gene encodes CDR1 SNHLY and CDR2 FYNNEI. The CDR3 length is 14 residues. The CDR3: CASREGQGIHEQYF. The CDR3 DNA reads TGTGCCAGCAGGGAGGGACAGGGGATCCACGAGCAGTACTTC.

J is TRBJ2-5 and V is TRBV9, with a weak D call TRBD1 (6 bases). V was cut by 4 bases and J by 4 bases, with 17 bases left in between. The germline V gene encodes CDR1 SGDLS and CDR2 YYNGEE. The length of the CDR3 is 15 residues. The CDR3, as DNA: TGTGCCAGCAGCCCGAACAGGGAGAAGGGAGAGACCCAGTACTTC. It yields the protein CASSPNREKGETQYF.

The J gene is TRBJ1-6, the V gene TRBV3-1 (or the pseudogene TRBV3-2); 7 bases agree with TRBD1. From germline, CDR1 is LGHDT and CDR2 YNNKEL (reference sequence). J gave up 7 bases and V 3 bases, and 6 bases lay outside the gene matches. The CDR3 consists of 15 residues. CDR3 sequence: CASSQGTGVNSPLHF. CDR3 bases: TGTGCCAGCAGCCAGGGAACAGGGGTAAATTCACCCCTCCACTTT.

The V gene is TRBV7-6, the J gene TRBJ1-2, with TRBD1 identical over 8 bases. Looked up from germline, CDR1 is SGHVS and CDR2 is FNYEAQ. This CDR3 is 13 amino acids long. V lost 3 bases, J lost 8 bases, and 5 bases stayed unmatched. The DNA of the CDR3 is TGTGCCAGCAGCTTGGACAGGGTGAGCGGCTACACCTTC. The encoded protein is CASSLDRVSGYTF.

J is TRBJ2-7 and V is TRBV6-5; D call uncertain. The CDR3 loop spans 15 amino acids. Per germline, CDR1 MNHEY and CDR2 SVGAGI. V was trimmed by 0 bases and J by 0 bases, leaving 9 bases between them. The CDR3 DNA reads TGTGCCAGCAGTTACTCAGCGTTTAGCTCCTACGAGCAGTACTTC. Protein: CASSYSAFSSYEQYF.

This chain's CDR3 is CASSNRQKNEQFF. The DNA for the CDR3 is TGTGCCAGCAGTAACCGACAGAAGAATGAGCAGTTCTTC. This chain links TRBV5-4 with TRBJ2-1, with D maybe TRBD1 (5 bases). In germline, CDR1 is SGHNT, CDR2 YYREEE (reference sequence). Trimming left V 5 bases short and J 7 bases short, with 13 bases between. The CDR3 sequence is 13 residues long.

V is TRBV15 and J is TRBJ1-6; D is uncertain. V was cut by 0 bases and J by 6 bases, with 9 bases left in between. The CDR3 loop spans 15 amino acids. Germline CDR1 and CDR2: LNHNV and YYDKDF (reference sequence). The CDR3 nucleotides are TGTGCCACCAGCAGAGATCGGGAGCCTAATTCACCCCTCCACTTT. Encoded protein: CATSRDREPNSPLHF.

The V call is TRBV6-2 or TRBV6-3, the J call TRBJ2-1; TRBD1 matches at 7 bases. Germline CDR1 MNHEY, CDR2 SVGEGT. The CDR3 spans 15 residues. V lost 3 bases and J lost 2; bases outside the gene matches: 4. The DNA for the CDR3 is TGTGCCAGCAGTTATCGGGGACAGACCTACAATGAGCAGTTCTTC. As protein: CASSYRGQTYNEQFF.

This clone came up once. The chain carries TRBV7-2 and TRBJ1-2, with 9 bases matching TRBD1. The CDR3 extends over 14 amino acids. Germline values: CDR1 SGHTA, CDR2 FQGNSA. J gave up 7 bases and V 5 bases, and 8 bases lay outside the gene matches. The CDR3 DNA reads TGTGCCAGCAGCCAAGGACAGGGGACGGCTGGCTACACCTTC. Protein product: CASSQGQGTAGYTF.

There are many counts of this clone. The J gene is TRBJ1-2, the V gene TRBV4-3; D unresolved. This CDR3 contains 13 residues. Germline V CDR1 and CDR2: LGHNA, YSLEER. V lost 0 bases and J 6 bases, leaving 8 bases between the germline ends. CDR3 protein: CASSQEGAHGYTF. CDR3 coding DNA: TGCGCCAGCAGCCAAGAAGGAGCCCATGGCTACACCTTC.

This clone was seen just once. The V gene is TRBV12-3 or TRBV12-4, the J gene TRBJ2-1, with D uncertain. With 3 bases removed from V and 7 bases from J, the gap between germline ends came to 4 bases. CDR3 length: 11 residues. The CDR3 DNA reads TGTGCCAGCAGTTTTCGTAATGAGCAGTTCTTC. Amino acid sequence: CASSFRNEQFF.

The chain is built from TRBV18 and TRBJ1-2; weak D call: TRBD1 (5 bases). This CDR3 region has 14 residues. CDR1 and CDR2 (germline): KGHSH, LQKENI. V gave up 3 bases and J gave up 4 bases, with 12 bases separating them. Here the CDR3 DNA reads TGTGCCAGCTCACCCACCAGGGAGGGCTATGGCTACACCTTC. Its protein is CASSPTREGYGYTF.